This entry lists 18 T cell receptor beta chains sequenced from one sample in a study of blood T cell repertoires in COVID-19. Assay: immunoSEQ multiplex PCR; the TCRdb copy retains only in-frame clones and omits some. This table holds over 150,000 clones, 85% found once. The sequenced sample consisted of peripheral blood. These receptors originate from a woman of 80 years or more with COVID-19, enrolled during active disease.

This chain links TRBV6-5 with TRBJ2-7; D not resolved. This CDR3 spans 14 amino acids. Germline CDR1 and CDR2: MNHEY and SVGAGI. The V and J ends lost 2 bases and 2 bases respectively, with 10 bases between them. CDR3 residues: CASSYGANPYEQYF. The CDR3, as DNA: TGTGCCAGCAGTTACGGAGCGAACCCCTACGAGCAGTACTTC.

This clone showed up just a few times. The chain joins TRBV12-3 or TRBV12-4 to TRBJ1-1; possibly TRBD1 for D (5 bases). The V end lost 5 bases, the J end lost 8 bases, and 12 bases lay between the germline ends. The CDR3 runs 12 residues. The CDR3: CASSIDSPEAFF. The DNA for the CDR3 is TGTGCCAGCAGTATTGACAGTCCAGAAGCTTTCTTT.

This clone was counted once. J is TRBJ2-1 and V is TRBV9, with D perhaps TRBD2 (7 bases). The germline V and J ends were trimmed by 2 bases and 9 bases, with 21 bases remaining between them. The CDR3 has 16 residues. Germline CDR1 reads SGDLS; CDR2 reads YYNGEE. The CDR3 loop is CASSVSPLGGGGEQFF. The CDR3 DNA follows: TGTGCCAGCAGCGTTTCACCCTTAGGGGGGGGCGGTGAGCAGTTCTTC.

This clone appeared a single time. The chain uses TRBV27 and TRBJ1-6; perhaps TRBD1 as D (5 bases). Germline CDR1 reads MNHEY; CDR2 reads SMNVEV (reference sequence). This CDR3 region has 14 residues. Trimming took off 4 bases at V and 5 bases at J, with 9 bases between the two ends. CDR3 sequence: CASSWQGHNSPLHF. The DNA for the CDR3 is TGTGCCAGCAGTTGGCAGGGTCATAATTCACCCCTCCACTTT.

The chain is built from TRBV9 and TRBJ2-5; D possibly corresponds to TRBD1 (5 bases). This CDR3 contains 15 residues. V dropped 2 bases and J dropped 2 bases, with 13 bases sitting between them. Per germline, CDR1 SGDLS and CDR2 YYNGEE. CDR3 residues: CASSVQPTVQETQYF. In nucleotides, the CDR3 is TGTGCCAGCAGCGTTCAGCCGACAGTACAAGAGACCCAGTACTTC.

The chain carries TRBV7-9 and TRBJ2-1; 11 bases fit TRBD2. The CDR3 totals 18 residues. Looked up from germline, CDR1 is SEHNR and CDR2 is FQNEAQ (reference sequence). Trimming removed 1 base from V and 2 bases from J; junction bases left unmatched: 7. The CDR3 DNA follows: TGTGCCAGCAGCTTAGGGGGTTTAGCGGGAGGGGCCTACAATGAGCAGTTCTTC. It is translated as CASSLGGLAGGAYNEQFF.

V and J are TRBV11-3 and TRBJ2-1; tentatively, D is TRBD2 (7 bases). The germline V and J ends were trimmed by 2 bases and 9 bases, with 20 bases remaining between them. Per the germline V gene, CDR1 is SGHNT and CDR2 is YENEEA. This CDR3 has 16 residues. CDR3 sequence: CASSLRVDRGGAEQFF. DNA of the CDR3: TGTGCCAGCAGCTTAAGAGTTGATAGGGGGGGTGCTGAGCAGTTCTTC.

The CDR3 loop reads CASSPGANYGYTF. The CDR3 nucleotides are TGTGCCAGCAGCCCGGGAGCTAACTATGGCTACACCTTC. The V and J genes are TRBV3-1 (or the pseudogene TRBV3-2) and TRBJ1-2; unclear D gene. The CDR3 covers 13 residues. Trimming took 4 bases from V and 0 from J, leaving 6 bases between them. CDR1 LGHDT and CDR2 YNNKEL come from the germline V gene (reference sequence).

The gene calls are TRBV3-1 (or the pseudogene TRBV3-2) and TRBJ1-1, with no clear D. Deletions cut 3 bases from V and 2 bases from J, with 10 bases between. CDR1 and CDR2 from the germline V gene are LGHDT and YNNKEL (reference sequence). CDR3 length: 14 residues. The CDR3 bases are TGTGCCAGCAGCCAGAGGGCCGCCAACACTGAAGCTTTCTTT. Protein: CASSQRAANTEAFF.

The chain uses TRBV9 and TRBJ2-2; D uncertain. Germline assignment: CDR1 SGDLS and CDR2 YYNGEE. V was trimmed by 0 bases and J by 6 bases, leaving 6 bases between them. This CDR3 has 13 amino acids. The CDR3 loop reads CASSVGLSGELFF. CDR3 DNA sequence: TGTGCCAGCAGCGTAGGGCTCTCCGGGGAGCTGTTTTTT.

Comments on this clone: Other DNA sequences in the same sample also yield this CDR3. The J gene is TRBJ2-7, the V gene TRBV27; 7 bases align to TRBD2. The CDR3 loop spans 14 amino acids. Germline trimming cut 2 bases from V and 2 bases from J; bases unmatched to any gene: 3. Germline V CDR1 and CDR2: MNHEY, SMNVEV (reference sequence). The CDR3 DNA follows: TGTGCCAGCAGTTTAGGCCGGGGGGCCTACGAGCAGTACTTC. It is translated as CASSLGRGAYEQYF.

This clone is a singleton in its sample. The genes are TRBV19 and TRBJ2-1; 10 bases match TRBD2. The germline V gene has CDR1 LNHDA and CDR2 SQIVND (reference sequence). The V and J ends lost 5 bases and 2 bases, in that order; junction bases with no gene match: 9. The length of the CDR3 is 17 residues. The DNA for the CDR3 is TGTGCCAGTAGTCCCCAATCGACTAGCGGGCCCTACAATGAGCAGTTCTTC. Its translation: CASSPQSTSGPYNEQFF.

This clone showed up just once. The V gene is TRBV4-2, the J gene TRBJ2-5, with 11 bases fitting TRBD2. Germline-derived CDR1 and CDR2 are LGHNA and YNFKEQ. The CDR3 totals 16 residues. V gave up 0 bases and J gave up 4 bases; unmatched junction bases: 4. This chain's CDR3 is CASSQDLAGGLETQYF. CDR3 nucleotide sequence: TGTGCCAGCAGCCAAGATCTAGCGGGGGGTTTAGAGACCCAGTACTTC.

The chain links TRBV6-5 to TRBJ2-5; 9 bases agree with TRBD1. Trimming at V came to 4 bases and at J to 5 bases, leaving 8 bases not matched to a gene. CDR1 is MNHEY and CDR2 is SVGAGI in the germline V gene. The CDR3 extends over 15 amino acids. As DNA, the CDR3 is TGTGCCAGCAGTTTCACAGGGGGCGCATGGGAGACCCAGTACTTC. It encodes CASSFTGGAWETQYF.

The rearrangement joins TRBV5-1 to TRBJ2-1; no definite D call. Germline CDR1 SGHRS, CDR2 YFSETQ. The CDR3 length is 14 residues. V lost 0 bases and J 8 bases, leaving 12 bases between the germline ends. The DNA for the CDR3 is TGCGCCAGCAGCTTGGCATCCGTACGCGATGAGCAGTTCTTC. It specifies CASSLASVRDEQFF.

The rearrangement joins TRBV19 to TRBJ2-3; TRBD2 agrees at 8 bases. The germline gives CDR1 LNHDA, CDR2 SQIVND (reference sequence). Germline trimming cut 0 bases from V and 5 bases from J; bases unmatched to any gene: 1. The CDR3 is 14 amino acids. The CDR3 DNA sequence: TGTGCCAGTAGTATAGATCGGGAGGGAGATACGCAGTATTTT. Translating gives CASSIDREGDTQYF.

The chain recombines TRBV5-1 with TRBJ1-1; D is undetermined. This CDR3 comprises 14 residues. V lost 7 bases, J lost 4 bases, and 17 bases lay in between. CDR1 is SGHRS, CDR2 YFSETQ, per germline. CDR3 residues: CASHGLSTGTEAFF. The CDR3 DNA is TGCGCCAGCCACGGACTTTCAACGGGCACTGAAGCTTTCTTT.

V is TRBV7-3 and J is TRBJ1-1; unclear D gene. The germline V and J ends were trimmed by 6 bases and 1 base, with 9 bases remaining between them. The CDR3 runs 13 residues. CDR1 and CDR2 (germline): SGHTA, FQGTGA. CDR3 amino acids: CASSTQPNTEAFF. The CDR3 bases are TGTGCCAGCAGTACACAGCCGAACACTGAAGCTTTCTTT.